The 20 T cell receptor beta chains reported below all come from one sample, sequenced in a study of cytomegalovirus exposure and HLA in healthy donors. Amplification used 60 Vbeta primers and 13 Jbeta primers. The repertoire was sequenced with immunoSEQ multiplex PCR; TCRdb's copy has only in-frame clones and lacks some. The table lists roughly 100,000 clones, roughly 80% of them singletons. Source material: PBMCs. The receptors were sampled from a human donor in good health.

The CDR3: CAWSPRDTLMNTEAFF. The CDR3 coding sequence is TGTGCCTGGAGTCCCCGGGACACGCTCATGAACACTGAAGCTTTCTTT. J is TRBJ1-1 and V is TRBV30; possible D gene TRBD1, 6 bases. Germline V gene sequence: CDR1 GTSNPN, CDR2 SVGIG (reference sequence). V shed 2 bases and J shed 0 bases, with 16 bases lying between them. The CDR3 loop spans 16 amino acids. Supplemented by reference TRBV30 and TRBJ1-1, the full variable domain reads SQTIHQWPATLVQPVGSPLSLECTVEGTSNPNLYWYRQAAGRGLQLLFYSVGIGQISSEVPQNLSASRPQDRQFILSSKKLLLSDSGFYLCAWSPRDTLMNTEAFFGQGTRLTVV.

The count of this clone is one. The chain couples TRBV28 to TRBJ1-1; D perhaps matches TRBD1 (5 bases). CDR3 length equals 13 residues. Germline CDR1 and CDR2: MDHEN and SYDVKM. V lost 6 bases and J lost 2, with 10 bases in between. The CDR3 sequence: CASRGRANTEAFF. The DNA for the CDR3 is TGTGCCAGCAGAGGCAGGGCCAACACTGAAGCTTTCTTT. The entire variable domain, with the rest obtained from reference TRBV28 and TRBJ1-1, is as follows: DVKVTQSSRYLVKRTGEKVFLECVQDMDHENMFWYRQDPGLGLRLIYFSYDVKMKEKGDIPEGYSVSREKKERFSLILESASTNQTSMYLCASRGRANTEAFFGQGTRLTVV.

This clone was seen a handful of times. The chain recombines TRBV2 with TRBJ1-1; D gene ambiguous. Germline CDR1 and CDR2: SNHLY and FYNNEI. Trimming removed 7 bases from V and 0 bases from J, with 12 bases in between. This CDR3 is 14 amino acids long. The CDR3 DNA follows: TGTGCCAGCACGGACCCGGGGTTGAACACTGAAGCTTTCTTT. Translated: CASTDPGLNTEAFF.

The gene calls are TRBV5-1 and TRBJ2-3; 7 bases fit TRBD2. V shed 4 bases, J shed 6 bases, and the junction held 5 bases outside the gene matches. Germline lookup yields CDR1 SGHRS and CDR2 YFSETQ. This CDR3 has 13 amino acids. CDR3 coding DNA: TGCGCCAGCAGCGGGGGGGGAGCCGATACGCAGTATTTT. The encoded protein is CASSGGGADTQYF. The entire variable domain, with the rest obtained from reference TRBV5-1 and TRBJ2-3, is as follows: KAGVTQTPRYLIKTRGQQVTLSCSPISGHRSVSWYQQTPGQGLQFLFEYFSETQRNKGNFPGRFSGRQFSNSRSEMNVSTLELGDSALYLCASSGGGADTQYFGPGTRLTVL.

V is TRBV9 and J is TRBJ2-2, with D maybe TRBD1 (5 bases). Between the trimmed V and J ends, which lost 3 bases and 4 bases, there was a span of 13 bases. CDR1 is SGDLS, CDR2 YYNGEE, per germline. This CDR3 is 15 amino acids long. The CDR3 coding sequence is TGTGCCAGCAGCGCTCCCGGACATCTCACCGGGGAGCTGTTTTTT. Amino acids: CASSAPGHLTGELFF.

The rearrangement joins TRBV12-5 to TRBJ1-5, with D perhaps TRBD1 (5 bases). Trimming cost V 3 bases and J 5 bases, with 14 bases left between them. This CDR3 is built from 15 residues. Per germline, CDR1 LGHNT and CDR2 FRNRAP. In DNA form, the CDR3 reads TGTGCTAGTGGTTTAAGGCCCTGGGGGGATCAGCCCCAGCATTTT. Translation gives CASGLRPWGDQPQHF. The whole variable domain, filled in from reference TRBV12-5 and TRBJ1-5, reads DARVTQTPRHKVTEMGQEVTMRCQPILGHNTVFWYRQTMMQGLELLAYFRNRAPLDDSGMPKDRFSAEMPDATLATLKIQPSEPRDSAVYFCASGLRPWGDQPQHFGDGTRLSIL.

This chain uses TRBV5-1 with TRBJ2-3; TRBD2 matches 15 bases. The CDR3 runs to 16 residues. In germline, CDR1 is SGHRS, CDR2 YFSETQ. The V gene end was trimmed by 4 bases and the J gene end by 6 bases; junction bases not matched to a gene: 6. CDR3 sequence reads: CASSTGLAGGGDTQYF. The CDR3 bases are TGCGCCAGCAGCACGGGACTAGCGGGAGGAGGGGATACGCAGTATTTT.

This chain joins TRBV4-2 and TRBJ1-1, with D unclear. This CDR3 region has 15 residues. V was clipped by 3 bases and J by 0 bases, with 11 bases between them. Germline V gene lookup returns CDR1 LGHNA and CDR2 YNFKEQ. The DNA for the CDR3 is TGTGCCAGCAGCCAGGAGGGTAGGGTGAACACTGAAGCTTTCTTT. Translation: CASSQEGRVNTEAFF.

The chain couples TRBV5-1 to TRBJ2-7, with a tentative D call TRBD1 (6 bases). The CDR3 is made up of 13 amino acids. V was clipped by 1 base and J by 3 bases, with 8 bases between them. Germline V gene sequence: CDR1 SGHRS, CDR2 YFSETQ. CDR3 loop: CASSLQGNYEQYF. As DNA, the CDR3 is TGCGCCAGCAGCTTGCAGGGGAACTACGAGCAGTACTTC. The full variable domain, with the rest looked up from reference TRBV5-1 and TRBJ2-7, is KAGVTQTPRYLIKTRGQQVTLSCSPISGHRSVSWYQQTPGQGLQFLFEYFSETQRNKGNFPGRFSGRQFSNSRSEMNVSTLELGDSALYLCASSLQGNYEQYFGPGTRLTVT.

The gene calls are TRBV4-2 and TRBJ1-2, with 7 positions matching TRBD1. CDR1 and CDR2 (germline): LGHNA, YNFKEQ. Trimming took 1 base from V and 3 from J; bases not matched to a gene: 2. The CDR3 has 14 residues. The CDR3, as DNA: TGTGCCAGCAGCCAAGCTGACAGGGACTATGGCTACACCTTC. Translation: CASSQADRDYGYTF.

The rearrangement links TRBV5-1 to TRBJ1-2; D ambiguous. Germline V gene data show CDR1 as SGHRS and CDR2 as YFSETQ. V was pared by 0 bases and J by 0 bases, with 9 bases between. The CDR3 extends over 15 amino acids. The CDR3 bases are TGCGCCAGCAGCTTGGGAGGGATCGCTAACTATGGCTACACCTTC. This translates into CASSLGGIANYGYTF.

Only one count was recorded for this clone. This rearrangement joins TRBV13 to TRBJ2-7; 7 bases match TRBD1. The trim removed 1 base at V and 2 bases at J, leaving 8 bases unmatched. The CDR3 extends over 16 amino acids. The germline V gene encodes CDR1 PRHDT and CDR2 FYEKMQ (reference sequence). The chain's CDR3 is CASSLDILGTAYEQYF. The DNA of the CDR3 is TGTGCCAGCAGCTTAGATATCTTGGGGACAGCCTACGAGCAGTACTTC.

The chain couples TRBV29-1 to TRBJ2-2; D remains unclear. CDR3 size: 14 residues. The V and J ends lost 4 bases and 6 bases respectively, with 15 bases between them. The germline gives CDR1 SQVTM, CDR2 ANQGSEA. The CDR3 spells CSVGKGGEPGELFF. CDR3 nucleotide sequence: TGCAGCGTTGGAAAAGGCGGCGAACCCGGGGAGCTGTTTTTT.

CDR3 in amino acids: CASSLGTSGGSTDTQYF. In nucleotides, the CDR3 is TGTGCCAGCAGCTTAGGGACTAGCGGGGGTAGCACAGATACGCAGTATTTT. The chain recombines TRBV7-3 with TRBJ2-3; TRBD2 matches at 14 bases. There are 17 residues in the CDR3. J gave up 0 bases and V 2 bases, and 1 base lay outside the gene matches. The germline V gene encodes CDR1 SGHTA and CDR2 FQGTGA.

This rearrangement joins TRBV6-5 to TRBJ2-1; 12 nucleotides match TRBD1. Germline CDR1 MNHEY, CDR2 SVGAGI. J gave up 10 bases and V 5 bases, and 3 bases lay outside the gene matches. This CDR3 is built from 13 residues. The CDR3 coding sequence is TGTGCCAGCAGTAGGGACAGGGGGCGAGAGCAGTTCTTC. Its translation: CASSRDRGREQFF.

V gene TRBV10-2 combines with J gene TRBJ2-3, with a tentative D call TRBD1 (6 bases). Per the germline V gene, CDR1 is WSHSY and CDR2 is SAAADI. This CDR3 contains 16 residues. Trimming took off 0 bases at V and 3 bases at J, with 13 bases between the two ends. The CDR3 loop is CASSESTGLWTDTQYF. CDR3 DNA sequence: TGCGCCAGCAGTGAGTCTACAGGGTTGTGGACAGATACGCAGTATTTT.

V and J are TRBV11-1 and TRBJ2-2; possibly TRBD2 for D (5 bases). Deletions cut 5 bases from V and 4 bases from J, with 17 bases between. The germline CDR1 and CDR2 sequences are SGHAT and FQDESV (reference sequence). The CDR3 is 16 amino acids. The CDR3 nucleotides read TGTGCCAGCAGCCCTCGGGCGGGCGCTTTCACCGGGGAGCTGTTTTTT. Encoded protein: CASSPRAGAFTGELFF.

This clone was counted only a few times. The V and J genes are TRBV28 and TRBJ1-4; perhaps TRBD1 as D (5 bases). V was trimmed by 4 bases and J by 1 base, leaving 16 bases between them. The CDR3 has 17 residues. The germline gives CDR1 MDHEN, CDR2 SYDVKM. CDR3 coding DNA: TGTGCCAGCAGTTCTGGGGCATACGAAGGAACTAATGAAAAACTGTTTTTT. It yields the protein CASSSGAYEGTNEKLFF.

The chain has TRBV7-2 and TRBJ2-7; tentatively, D is TRBD1 (5 bases). Deletions cut 0 bases from V and 0 bases from J, with 12 bases between. Germline CDR1 SGHTA, CDR2 FQGNSA. This CDR3 contains 16 residues. Written as DNA, the CDR3 is TGTGCCAGCAGCTTAGCGAGGACATGGAGCTCCTACGAGCAGTACTTC. Translated: CASSLARTWSSYEQYF. The whole variable domain, filled in from reference TRBV7-2 and TRBJ2-7, reads GAGVSQSPSNKVTEKGKDVELRCDPISGHTALYWYRQSLGQGLEFLIYFQGNSAPDKSGLPSDRFSAERTGGSVSTLTIQRTQQEDSAVYLCASSLARTWSSYEQYFGPGTRLTVT.

The rearrangement links TRBV6-1 to TRBJ1-4, with 8 bases lining up with TRBD1. CDR3 length: 14 amino acids. Germline V gives CDR1 MNHNS, CDR2 SASEGT. V gave up 6 bases and J gave up 7 bases; unmatched junction bases: 7. The CDR3 here is CASSLQGEVEKLFF. The CDR3, as DNA: TGTGCCAGCAGCTTACAGGGGGAGGTTGAAAAACTGTTTTTT.